This T cell receptor (beta chain) is drawn from a study of T cells in Graves' hyperthyroidism and ophthalmopathy. TCR beta CDR3 region amplification was performed from RNA transcripts. TCR CDR3 regions were first amplified by RT-PCR with HTBI primers. TCRdb reanalysed the multiplex PCR reads using MiXCR and keeps one entry per CDR3 protein. The sample consists of 350,000 to 400,000 distinct CDR3 sequences, under 20% of them appearing once. Uncontrolled infection, other autoimmune disease, pregnancy or lactation led to exclusion. Study findings and constraints: Blood shared most expanded thyroid clonotypes above 0.001.

V trimming: 4 bases; J trimming: 7 bases; junction bases outside the gene matches: 7. This CDR3 is built from 13 residues. Per germline, CDR1 LGHDT and CDR2 YNNKEL (reference sequence). Points on this clonotype: What it recognizes is unknown.

The rearrangement joins TRBV3-1 to TRBJ2-7, with TRBD2 matching over 7 bases. Material for sequencing was blood. This clonotype was sampled from a woman aged 18-35 years with Graves' hyperthyroidism. CDR3 residues: CASSLQTGGEQYF. The CDR3 bases are TGTGCCAGCAGCCTACAGACCGGGGGGGAGCAGTACTTC.